The 26 T cell receptor beta chains presented below share a single source sample, sequenced in a study of graft-versus-host responses after intestinal transplantation. The culture paired approximately 200,000 irradiated violet-dye-labeled stimulators with approximately 200,000 CFSE-labeled responders. TCRdb's copy holds only in-frame clones and misses some; the assay was immunoSEQ multiplex PCR. The sample yields 9,500 to 15,000 clones, under 45% seen once. The source was alloreactive CD8+ T cells from a mixed lymphocyte reaction culture, collected before intestinal transplant. As to subset: CFSE-low proliferating T cells sorted from roughly six-day pre-transplant mixed lymphocyte reaction (GvH or HvG direction). The receptors derive from a human patient who received an intestinal transplant.

The J gene is TRBJ1-4, the V gene TRBV28, with D unresolved. The CDR3 consists of 14 residues. The ends were cut back, 3 bases at V and 8 bases at J, with 13 bases in the middle. Germline CDR1 is MDHEN and CDR2 is SYDVKM. The CDR3 region is CASSFRTQGEKLFF. The CDR3 coding sequence is TGTGCCAGCAGTTTTCGAACACAAGGCGAAAAACTGTTTTTT. The full variable domain, with the rest looked up from reference TRBV28 and TRBJ1-4, is DVKVTQSSRYLVKRTGEKVFLECVQDMDHENMFWYRQDPGLGLRLIYFSYDVKMKEKGDIPEGYSVSREKKERFSLILESASTNQTSMYLCASSFRTQGEKLFFGSGTQLSVL.

This clone has more than one count but fewer than ten. The chain employs TRBV5-1 and TRBJ2-3; the D call may be TRBD1 or TRBD2 (5 bases each). V was cut by 4 bases and J by 2 bases, with 14 bases left in between. The V gene's germline CDR1 is SGHRS and CDR2 YFSETQ. CDR3 size: 15 residues. The CDR3 DNA sequence: TGCGCCAGCAGCGGGTGGGGGACGGTCACAGATACGCAGTATTTT. This encodes CASSGWGTVTDTQYF. Combining the CDR3 with reference TRBV5-1 and TRBJ2-3 gives the whole variable domain KAGVTQTPRYLIKTRGQQVTLSCSPISGHRSVSWYQQTPGQGLQFLFEYFSETQRNKGNFPGRFSGRQFSNSRSEMNVSTLELGDSALYLCASSGWGTVTDTQYFGPGTRLTVL.

The chain carries TRBV15 and TRBJ2-5, with 8 positions matching TRBD2. With V trimmed by 3 bases and J by 3 bases, 9 bases remained unmatched. This CDR3 spans 16 amino acids. Germline CDR1 reads LNHNV; CDR2 reads YYDKDF (reference sequence). The CDR3 DNA follows: TGTGCCACCAGCAGGCTGACCGGGACTAGGGAAGAGACCCAGTACTTC. Its translation: CATSRLTGTREETQYF.

This clone appeared a single time. J is TRBJ2-7 and V is TRBV4-1, with a possible D match to TRBD2 (6 bases). In germline, CDR1 is MGHRA, CDR2 YSYEKL. The V end lost 6 bases, the J end lost 2 bases, and 14 bases lay between the germline ends. The CDR3 length is 14 residues. CDR3 coding DNA: TGCGCCAGCAGTCTTGGGGGAGGCACCTACGAGCAGTACTTC. Translated: CASSLGGGTYEQYF.

CDR3 in DNA: TGTGCCAGCAGCTCCCCAAGCGGGAGCTCCTACAATGAGCAGTTCTTC. Its protein is CASSSPSGSSYNEQFF. The chain recombines TRBV7-3 with TRBJ2-1, with TRBD2 identical over 8 bases. Germline lookup yields CDR1 SGHTA and CDR2 FQGTGA. The CDR3 covers 16 residues. V lost 4 bases, J lost 0 bases, and 5 bases stayed unmatched.

This rearrangement joins TRBV7-6 to TRBJ1-1; no clear D. CDR1 SGHVS and CDR2 FNYEAQ come from the germline V gene. V shed 1 base and J shed 7 bases, with 7 bases lying between them. This CDR3 is 12 amino acids long. The CDR3 here is CASSLGSDEAFF. The CDR3 DNA follows: TGTGCCAGCAGCTTAGGATCGGATGAAGCTTTCTTT.

J is TRBJ2-5 and V is TRBV6-5; TRBD2 matches at 13 bases. The end of the DNA is better explained by TRBJ2-7, so the J call may be wrong. The germline V gene has CDR1 MNHEY and CDR2 SVGAGI. The CDR3 length is 15 residues. The CDR3: CASRFGLAGAYEQYF. CDR3 bases: TGTGCCAGCAGGTTCGGACTAGCGGGAGCCTACGAGCAGTACTTC.

V is TRBV27 and J is TRBJ1-6, with D possibly matching TRBD1 (6 bases). Looked up from germline, CDR1 is MNHEY and CDR2 is SMNVEV (reference sequence). The CDR3 is 18 residues long. V lost 5 bases to trimming and J lost 4 bases, with 21 bases between them. The CDR3 nucleotides are TGTGCCAGCAGTCCTATAACAGCAGGGGCATTTTATAATTCACCCCTCCACTTT. It is translated as CASSPITAGAFYNSPLHF.

J is TRBJ2-1 and V is TRBV4-3, with D unclear. The V end was cut by 0 bases, the J end by 4 bases, with 19 bases between. The CDR3 is 18 residues long. Germline V gene lookup returns CDR1 LGHNA and CDR2 YSLEER. CDR3 nucleotide sequence: TGCGCCAGCAGCCAAGATCACCTTGGTAGCACCCCATACAATGAGCAGTTCTTC. Residues: CASSQDHLGSTPYNEQFF.

V and J are TRBV27 and TRBJ2-1; D not certain. The CDR3 is 12 residues long. CDR1 is MNHEY and CDR2 is SMNVEV in the germline V gene (reference sequence). V was pared by 2 bases and J by 7 bases, with 6 bases between. In nucleotides, the CDR3 is TGTGCCAGCAGTTTAAGTGGGAATGAGCAGTTCTTC. This translates into CASSLSGNEQFF.

This chain uses TRBV4-1 with TRBJ1-2; D remains unclear. Trimming took 0 bases from V and 3 from J, leaving 14 bases between them. The germline V gene encodes CDR1 MGHRA and CDR2 YSYEKL. The CDR3 has 16 residues. The CDR3 is CASSQDEGLSYYGYTF. CDR3 nucleotides: TGCGCCAGCAGCCAAGATGAGGGCTTATCCTACTATGGCTACACCTTC.

The chain recombines TRBV21-1 with TRBJ2-3; the table gives TRBD2 as D, unverified against the DNA. TRBV21-1 is annotated as a pseudogene. The CDR3 contains 20 residues. The CDR3 sequence is CASRASGGKAKAGGRDTQYF. CDR3 coding DNA: TGTGCCAGCAGGGCATCTGGGGGTAAAGCTAAAGCGGGAGGGCGAGATACGCAGTATTTT.

J is TRBJ1-3 and V is TRBV4-2; TRBD1 is a possible D gene (5 bases). The length of the CDR3 is 15 residues. V lost 5 bases, J lost 0 bases, and 11 bases lay in between. CDR1 LGHNA and CDR2 YNFKEQ come from the germline V gene. The CDR3 DNA is TGTGCCAGCAGCTCAAGGGACGGCTCTGGAAACACCATATATTTT. Translated, it gives CASSSRDGSGNTIYF.

The chain is built from TRBV4-1 and TRBJ2-2, with TRBD2 identical over 11 bases. J gave up 5 bases and V 1 base, and 6 bases lay outside the gene matches. Germline loops: CDR1 MGHRA, CDR2 YSYEKL. CDR3 length: 17 residues. The chain's CDR3 is CASSQGPGLAVTGELFF. The CDR3 nucleotides are TGCGCCAGCAGCCAAGGGCCGGGACTAGCGGTTACCGGGGAGCTGTTTTTT.

Only a few counts were recorded for this clone. The CDR3 here is CASSPARTGAYEQYF. Written as DNA, the CDR3 is TGTGCCAGCAGCCCAGCCCGGACAGGGGCCTACGAGCAGTACTTC. The V call is TRBV2, the J call TRBJ2-7, with 9 nucleotides matching TRBD1. The J segment lost 2 bases and the V segment lost 6 bases, leaving 8 bases of the junction unmatched. Germline CDR1 SNHLY, CDR2 FYNNEI. The CDR3 has 15 residues.

A remark on this clone: A much larger clone sits a single nucleotide away, making a read error possible. The V gene is TRBV5-6, the J gene TRBJ2-5; weak D call: TRBD1 (6 bases). Near its end, the DNA agrees better with TRBJ2-7, so the J call may be wrong. This CDR3 comprises 12 residues. CDR1 is SGHDT, CDR2 YYEEEE, per germline. CDR3 DNA sequence: TGTGCCAGCAGCCTTCAGGGGAGCGAGCAGTACTTC. Its translation: CASSLQGSEQYF.

This clone has a handful of counts. V gene TRBV6-6 combines with J gene TRBJ2-3, with D maybe TRBD2 (5 bases). In germline, CDR1 is MNHNY, CDR2 SVGAGI (reference sequence). This CDR3 is built from 13 residues. The V and J ends lost 4 bases and 0 bases respectively, with 5 bases between them. The CDR3 protein is CASSWTSTDTQYF. CDR3 sequence (DNA): TGTGCCAGCAGTTGGACTAGCACAGATACGCAGTATTTT.

This clone has more than one count but fewer than ten. This chain joins TRBV7-3 and TRBJ2-1, with 8 bases fitting TRBD1. With V trimmed by 7 bases and J by 8 bases, 19 bases remained unmatched. Germline V gene sequence: CDR1 SGHTA, CDR2 FQGTGA. There are 17 residues in the CDR3. The CDR3 sequence is CASTTLPGTGAFDEQFF. CDR3 in DNA: TGTGCCAGCACCACTCTCCCCGGGACAGGAGCCTTCGATGAGCAGTTCTTC.

The chain uses TRBV19 and TRBJ2-1, with 7 nucleotides matching TRBD1. Germline trimming cut 1 base from V and 3 bases from J; bases unmatched to any gene: 3. This CDR3 spans 15 amino acids. The germline CDR1 and CDR2 sequences are LNHDA and SQIVND (reference sequence). CDR3 region: CASSIGTGFYNEQFF. For the CDR3, the DNA is TGTGCCAGTAGTATAGGGACAGGCTTCTACAATGAGCAGTTCTTC.

The genes are TRBV28 and TRBJ1-1, with D uncertain. CDR3 length: 10 residues. CDR1 and CDR2 from the germline V gene are MDHEN and SYDVKM. V was cut by 10 bases and J by 0 bases, with 3 bases left in between. CDR3 amino acids: CATLNTEAFF. DNA for the CDR3: TGTGCCACCCTGAACACTGAAGCTTTCTTT.

Only a few counts were recorded for this clone. The chain couples TRBV6-5 to TRBJ2-1; 8 nucleotides agree with TRBD2. V shed 5 bases, J shed 6 bases, and the junction held 9 bases outside the gene matches. The CDR3 is 15 residues long. Germline-derived CDR1 and CDR2 are MNHEY and SVGAGI. The CDR3 sequence: CASSAGLDLGNEQFF. Here the CDR3 DNA reads TGTGCCAGCAGTGCGGGACTAGACTTAGGCAATGAGCAGTTCTTC.

This clone turned up a few times. The CDR3 loop is CASSLGQGASGSYEQYF. Here the CDR3 DNA reads TGTGCCAGCAGCTTGGGACAGGGGGCTAGCGGCTCCTACGAGCAGTACTTC. The rearrangement joins TRBV5-4 to TRBJ2-7; 10 bases map to TRBD1. This CDR3 has 17 amino acids. Germline V gene data show CDR1 as SGHNT and CDR2 as YYREEE (reference sequence). The junction had 6 bases not matched to a gene; V was cut back by 0 bases and J by 0 bases.

The J gene is TRBJ1-1, the V gene TRBV6-1; tentatively, D is TRBD1 (6 bases). CDR3 length: 14 residues. Per germline, CDR1 MNHNS and CDR2 SASEGT. With 5 bases removed from V and 4 bases from J, the gap between germline ends came to 14 bases. The CDR3 DNA sequence: TGTGCCAGCAGTTATGCGGGCAGGGGCACTGAAGCTTTCTTT. It yields the protein CASSYAGRGTEAFF.

This clone occurred a few times. The chain couples TRBV28 to TRBJ1-5; 7 bases line up with TRBD1. CDR3 size: 13 residues. Germline loops: CDR1 MDHEN, CDR2 SYDVKM. Germline trimming cut 10 bases from V and 6 bases from J; bases unmatched to any gene: 9. DNA of the CDR3: TGTGCCACCGAACAGGGGCCTAGTCAGCCCCAGCATTTT. Translated, it gives CATEQGPSQPQHF.

V and J are TRBV9 and TRBJ2-2; 9 bases fit TRBD2. Germline V gene lookup returns CDR1 SGDLS and CDR2 YYNGEE. Germline trimming cut 5 bases from V and 1 base from J; bases unmatched to any gene: 6. The CDR3 has 16 amino acids. The CDR3 reads CASSNSGSVNTGELFF. Here the CDR3 DNA reads TGTGCCAGCAGTAATAGCGGGAGCGTGAACACCGGGGAGCTGTTTTTT.

This chain uses TRBV29-1 with TRBJ2-7, with TRBD2 as a possible D gene (6 bases). Trimming shortened V by 1 base and J by 4 bases, and 8 bases separated the two germline ends. The germline V gene encodes CDR1 SQVTM and CDR2 ANQGSEA. This CDR3 region has 12 residues. CDR3 DNA: TGCAGCGTTGAAGCGGGAGAGTACGAGCAGTACTTC. This codes for CSVEAGEYEQYF.